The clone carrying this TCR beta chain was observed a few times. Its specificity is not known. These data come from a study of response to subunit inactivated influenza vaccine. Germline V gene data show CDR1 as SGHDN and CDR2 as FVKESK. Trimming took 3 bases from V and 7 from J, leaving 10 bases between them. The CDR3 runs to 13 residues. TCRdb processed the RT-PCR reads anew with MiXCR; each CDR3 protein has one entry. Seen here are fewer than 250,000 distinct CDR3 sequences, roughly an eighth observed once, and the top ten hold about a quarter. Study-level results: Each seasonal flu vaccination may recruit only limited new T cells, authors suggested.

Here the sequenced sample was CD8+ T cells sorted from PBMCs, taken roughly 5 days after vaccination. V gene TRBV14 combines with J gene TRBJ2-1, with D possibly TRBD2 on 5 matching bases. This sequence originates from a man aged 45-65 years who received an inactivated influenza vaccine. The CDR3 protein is CASSHSSLNEQFF. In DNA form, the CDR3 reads TGTGCCAGCAGCCATTCTAGCCTTAATGAGCAGTTCTTC.